This T cell receptor beta chain was captured by sequencing in a study of T cells in Graves' hyperthyroidism and ophthalmopathy. Per the germline V gene, CDR1 is SNHLY and CDR2 is FYNNEI. The CDR3 is 14 amino acids. The V end was cut by 8 bases, the J end by 7 bases, with 17 bases between. This clonotype was detected ten times or more. What was amplified from RNA transcripts were TCR beta CDR3 regions. The TCR CDR3 first-round RT-PCR relied on the HTBI primer set. TCRdb itself ran the multiplex PCR reads through MiXCR, one entry per CDR3 protein. The table shows about 560,000 distinct CDR3 sequences, with approximately 14% occurring only once.

The specimen sequenced was blood. The source of this sequence is a woman between 25 and 40 years old with Graves' hyperthyroidism. This rearrangement joins TRBV2 to TRBJ1-4; the D is unclear. CDR3 nucleotides: TGTGCCAGCCGCCCAGGTGGGCAGACTGAAAAACTGTTTTTT. It encodes CASRPGGQTEKLFF.